This T cell receptor (beta chain) stems from a study of T cells after yellow fever vaccination (dated by TCRdb to the late 2010s). At the level of the whole study: Libraries from fractions with low cell numbers were prepared with the SMART-Seq v4 Ultra Low Input RNA kit. To track T-cell clones before and after primary and booster YFV17D yellow fever vaccination, bulk TCR alpha and beta repertoires were sequenced longitudinally. Two healthy male donors made up the cohort, one aged 18 to 30 years and the other aged 30 to 40 years. Blood was drawn at multiple timepoints before and after primary and secondary immunization, with bulk PBMC replicates and cell subsets isolated. General findings and caveats noted by the study authors: Because only two donors were included in the study, the extent to which the findings can be generalized is limited. The secondary T-cell response was found to be weaker but faster than the primary response, with a peak reached on day 5 rather than on day 15. A small fraction of clonotypes showed up in both the CD4 and CD8 compartments, probably as a result of convergent recombination. Most clones expanded after primary vaccination were re-detected after the booster (just under 97% of CD4 and 80% to 90% of CD8), suggesting broad memory maintenance. Computational filtering was needed because FACS-sorted repertoires could contain abundant contaminating clonotypes from the bulk population.

Ends trimmed: V by 7 bases, J by 3 bases; bases unmatched to a gene: 6. The CDR3, from cysteine to phenylalanine, totals 14 residues. The CDR3 DNA has 42 bases and is translated from base 1. According to the germline V gene, CDR1 reads MNHNS and CDR2 reads SASEGT. The treatment or condition label, read with the paper, signifies: live attenuated yellow fever vaccine strain. At every blood-draw timepoint, two biological replicates of bulk PBMCs were collected. PBMCs were isolated from peripheral blood using a standard Ficoll-Paque protocol. RNA was extracted with TriZol from bulk PBMCs, CD4 and CD8 fractions, and dextramer-positive and dextramer-negative fractions. As to this clonotype: Its specific antigen is unknown. One base away there is no much larger clone; base qualities are not given.

TCR cDNA was made using 5'RACE template switching, a step that added a universal primer site and unique molecular identifiers. Priming of cDNA synthesis was performed from both the TCR alpha and TCR beta constant segments. Two PCR steps were used to amplify libraries, with sample barcodes and sequencing adapters being added in the second step. Sequencing of the libraries was done on either Illumina HiSeq 2500 (2x100 bp) or NovaSeq (2x150 bp). From the authors' description of their analysis: Demultiplexing of reads and collapsing into UMI consensus sequences were performed with MIGEC, and V(D)J alignment was carried out with MiXCR. Vaccine-responding clonotypes were identified with edgeR using replicate PBMC samples, with FDR below 0.01 and a log2 fold change above 5 up to day 15 being required. CD4 or CD8 identity was assigned to each bulk clonotype according to whether the clonotype was present at higher abundance in the sequenced CD4 repertoire or the sequenced CD8 repertoire. TCRdb itself trimmed the public reads at Q25 with fastp, ran MiXCR and retained productive beta chains. Each entry merges the rows of one CDR3 protein and shows their most common DNA and genes. TCRdb's processing, not the authors', yielded these V and J calls. A total of about 550,000 distinct CDR3 sequences appear in this sample, about 19% of them only once. Of the sample, roughly 13% is held by the ten largest clones.

This receptor was taken from a man aged 25 to 40 who received the YFV17D yellow fever vaccine. The chain employs TRBV6-1 and TRBJ2-7, with 10 middle bases fitting TRBD2. Sequencing was performed on PBMCs, taken 15 days after the yellow fever booster vaccination. CDR3 protein: CASTSGSESYEQYF. The nucleotide sequence is TGTGCCAGCACTAGCGGGAGCGAAAGCTACGAGCAGTACTTC.